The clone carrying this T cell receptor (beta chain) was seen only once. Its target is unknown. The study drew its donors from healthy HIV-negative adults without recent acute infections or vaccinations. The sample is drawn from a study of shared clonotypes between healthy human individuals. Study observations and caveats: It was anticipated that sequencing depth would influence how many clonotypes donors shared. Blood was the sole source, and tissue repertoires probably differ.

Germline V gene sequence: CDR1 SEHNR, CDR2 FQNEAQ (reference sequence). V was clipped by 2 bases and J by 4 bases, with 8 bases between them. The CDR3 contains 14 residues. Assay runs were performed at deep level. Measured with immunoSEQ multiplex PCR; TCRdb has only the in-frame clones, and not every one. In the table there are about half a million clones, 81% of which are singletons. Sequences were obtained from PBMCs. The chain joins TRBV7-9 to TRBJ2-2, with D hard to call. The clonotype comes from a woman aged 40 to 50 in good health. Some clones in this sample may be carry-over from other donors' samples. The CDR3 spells CASSLLLSTGELFF. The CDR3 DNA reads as TGTGCCAGCAGCTTACTTTTGAGCACCGGGGAGCTGTTTTTT.